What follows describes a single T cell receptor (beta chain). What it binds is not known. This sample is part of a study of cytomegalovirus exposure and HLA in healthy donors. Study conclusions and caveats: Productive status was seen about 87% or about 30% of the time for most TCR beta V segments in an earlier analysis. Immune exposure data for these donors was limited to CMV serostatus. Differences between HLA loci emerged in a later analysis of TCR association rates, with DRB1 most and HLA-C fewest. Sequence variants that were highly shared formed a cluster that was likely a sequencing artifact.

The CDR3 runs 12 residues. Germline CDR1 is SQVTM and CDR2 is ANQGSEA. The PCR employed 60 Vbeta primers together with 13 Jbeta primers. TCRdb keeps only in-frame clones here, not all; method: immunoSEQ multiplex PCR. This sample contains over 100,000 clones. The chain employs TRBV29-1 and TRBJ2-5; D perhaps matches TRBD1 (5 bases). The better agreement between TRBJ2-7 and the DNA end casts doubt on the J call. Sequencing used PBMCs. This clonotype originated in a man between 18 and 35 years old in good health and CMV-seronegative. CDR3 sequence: CSVAGQAYEQYF. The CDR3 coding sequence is TGCAGCGTCGCCGGACAAGCCTACGAGCAGTACTTC.